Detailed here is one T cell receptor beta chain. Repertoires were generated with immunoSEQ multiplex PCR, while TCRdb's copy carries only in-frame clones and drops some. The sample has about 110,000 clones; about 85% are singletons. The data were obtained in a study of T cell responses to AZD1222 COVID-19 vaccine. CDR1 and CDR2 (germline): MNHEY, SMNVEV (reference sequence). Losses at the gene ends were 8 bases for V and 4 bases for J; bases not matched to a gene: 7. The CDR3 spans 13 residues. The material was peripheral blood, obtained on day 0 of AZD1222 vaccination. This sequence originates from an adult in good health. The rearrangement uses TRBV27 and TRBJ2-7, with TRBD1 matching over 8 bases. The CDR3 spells CASRQGRGYEQYF. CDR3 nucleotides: TGTGCCAGCCGACAGGGGAGAGGATACGAGCAGTACTTC.